The sequence of this T cell receptor (beta chain) was determined in a study of cytomegalovirus exposure and HLA in healthy donors. The PCR contained 60 Vbeta and 13 Jbeta primers. Libraries were prepared by immunoSEQ multiplex PCR; TCRdb keeps only in-frame clonotypes and omits some of them. Seen here are tens of thousands of clones, roughly three fifths observed once, and the top ten hold 6.3%. In germline, CDR1 is MNHEY, CDR2 SMNVEV (reference sequence). V shed 5 bases and J shed 0 bases, with 10 bases lying between them. The CDR3 extends over 14 amino acids. This clonotype was obtained from a woman aged 25-40 years in good health and CMV-seronegative. The V and J genes are TRBV27 and TRBJ2-5; tentative D call: TRBD2 (5 bases). What was sequenced was PBMCs. CDR3 loop: CASSPLRDQETQYF. In DNA, the CDR3 is TGTGCCAGCAGTCCTCTGAGGGACCAAGAGACCCAGTACTTC.